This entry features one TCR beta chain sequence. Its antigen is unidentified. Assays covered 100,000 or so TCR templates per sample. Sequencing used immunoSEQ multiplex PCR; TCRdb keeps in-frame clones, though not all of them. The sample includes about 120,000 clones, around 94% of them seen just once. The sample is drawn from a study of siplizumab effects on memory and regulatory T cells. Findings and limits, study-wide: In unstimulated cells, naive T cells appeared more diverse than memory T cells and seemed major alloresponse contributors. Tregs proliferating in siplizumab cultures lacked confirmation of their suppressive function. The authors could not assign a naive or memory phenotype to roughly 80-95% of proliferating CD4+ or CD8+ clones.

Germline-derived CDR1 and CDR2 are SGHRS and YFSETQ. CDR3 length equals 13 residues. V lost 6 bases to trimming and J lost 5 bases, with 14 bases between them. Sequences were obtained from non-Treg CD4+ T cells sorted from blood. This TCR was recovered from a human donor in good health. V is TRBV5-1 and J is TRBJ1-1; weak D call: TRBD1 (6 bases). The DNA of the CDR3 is TGCGCCAGCATACAGGGAGTTGGAACTGAAGCTTTCTTT. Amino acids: CASIQGVGTEAFF.